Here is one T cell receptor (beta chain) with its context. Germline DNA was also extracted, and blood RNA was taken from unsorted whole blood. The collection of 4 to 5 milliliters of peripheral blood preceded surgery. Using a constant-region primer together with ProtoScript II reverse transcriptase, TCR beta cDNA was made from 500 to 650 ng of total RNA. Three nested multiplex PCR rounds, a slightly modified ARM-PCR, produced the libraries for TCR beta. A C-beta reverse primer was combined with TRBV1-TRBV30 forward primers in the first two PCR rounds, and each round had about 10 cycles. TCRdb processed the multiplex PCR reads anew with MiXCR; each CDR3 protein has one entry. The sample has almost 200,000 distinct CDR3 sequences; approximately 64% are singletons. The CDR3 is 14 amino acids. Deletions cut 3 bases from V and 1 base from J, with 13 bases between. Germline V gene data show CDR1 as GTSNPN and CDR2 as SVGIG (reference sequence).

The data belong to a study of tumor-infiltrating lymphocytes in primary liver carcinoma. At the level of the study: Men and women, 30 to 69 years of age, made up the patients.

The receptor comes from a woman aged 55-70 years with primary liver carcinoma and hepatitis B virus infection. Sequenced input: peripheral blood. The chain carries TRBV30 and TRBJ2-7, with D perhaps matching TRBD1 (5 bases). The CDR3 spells CAWSLMQGSYEQYF. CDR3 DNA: TGTGCCTGGAGCCTTATGCAGGGTTCCTACGAGCAGTACTTC.